The TCR beta chain under discussion was sequenced for a study of cytomegalovirus exposure and HLA in healthy donors. General study points: A later analysis showed TCR association rates differing by HLA locus, peaking at DRB1 and lowest at HLA-C. At a 0.05 false discovery rate, a later analysis found roughly 17,000 TCR beta sequences to be associated with HLA alleles.

CDR3 size: 12 residues. Germline CDR1 reads SNHLY; CDR2 reads FYNNEI. Trimming cost V 7 bases and J 10 bases, with 14 bases left between them. The PCR had 60 Vbeta and 13 Jbeta primers. Assay: immunoSEQ multiplex PCR; the TCRdb copy retains only in-frame clones and omits some. Counted here are roughly 150,000 clones, around 80% occurring once; the ten biggest clones make up around an eighth. Points on this clone: The antigen remains undetermined.

The chain links TRBV2 to TRBJ2-1; TRBD2 might be the D (7 bases). The sample was PBMCs. The origin of this receptor is a woman aged 40-49 years in good health and CMV-seronegative. The CDR3 DNA sequence: TGTGCCAGCACCCCTTGGGGGGGCGAGCAGTTCTTC. Its protein product is CASTPWGGEQFF.